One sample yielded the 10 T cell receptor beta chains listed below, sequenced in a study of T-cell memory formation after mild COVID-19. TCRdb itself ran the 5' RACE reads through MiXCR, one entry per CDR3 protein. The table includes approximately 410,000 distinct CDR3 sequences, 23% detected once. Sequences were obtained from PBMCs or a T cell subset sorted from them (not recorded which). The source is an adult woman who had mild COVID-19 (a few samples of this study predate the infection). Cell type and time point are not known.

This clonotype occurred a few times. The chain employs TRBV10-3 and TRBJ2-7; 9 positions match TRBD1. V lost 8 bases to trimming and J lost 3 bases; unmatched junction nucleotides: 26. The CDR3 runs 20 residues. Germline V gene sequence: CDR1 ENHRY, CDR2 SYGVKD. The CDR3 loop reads CAISSGGTGTGNIGVYEQYF. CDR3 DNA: TGTGCCATCTCCAGTGGGGGTACCGGGACAGGGAATATAGGGGTCTACGAGCAGTACTTC.

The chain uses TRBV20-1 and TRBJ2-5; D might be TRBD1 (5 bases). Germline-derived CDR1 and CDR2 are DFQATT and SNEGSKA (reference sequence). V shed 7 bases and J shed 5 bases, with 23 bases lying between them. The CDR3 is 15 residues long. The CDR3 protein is CSVSWPFQGSETQYF. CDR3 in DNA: TGCAGTGTCAGCTGGCCCTTTCAGGGTTCGGAGACCCAGTACTTC.

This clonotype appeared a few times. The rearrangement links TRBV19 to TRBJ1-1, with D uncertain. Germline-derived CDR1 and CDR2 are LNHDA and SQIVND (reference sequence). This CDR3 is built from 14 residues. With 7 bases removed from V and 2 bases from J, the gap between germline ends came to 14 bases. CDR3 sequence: CASINTEGNTEAFF. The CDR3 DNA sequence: TGTGCCAGTATAAACACGGAAGGTAACACTGAAGCTTTCTTT. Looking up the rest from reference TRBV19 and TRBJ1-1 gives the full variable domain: DGGITQSPKYLFRKEGQNVTLSCEQNLNHDAMYWYRQDPGQGLRLIYYSQIVNDFQKGDIAEGYSVSREKKESFPLTVTSAQKNPTAFYLCASINTEGNTEAFFGQGTRLTVV.

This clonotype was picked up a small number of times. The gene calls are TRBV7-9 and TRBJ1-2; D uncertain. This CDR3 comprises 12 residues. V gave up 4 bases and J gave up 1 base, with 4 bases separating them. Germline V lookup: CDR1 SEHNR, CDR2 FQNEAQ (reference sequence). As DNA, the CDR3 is TGTGCCAGCAGCTCGCTTAACTATGGCTACACCTTC. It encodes CASSSLNYGYTF.

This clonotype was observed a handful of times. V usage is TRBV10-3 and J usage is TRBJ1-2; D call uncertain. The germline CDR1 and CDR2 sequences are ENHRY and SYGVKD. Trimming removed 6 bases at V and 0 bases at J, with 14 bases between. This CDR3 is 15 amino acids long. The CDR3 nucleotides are TGTGCCATCAGCCCAACGGGTCTTTCTAACTATGGCTACACCTTC. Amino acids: CAISPTGLSNYGYTF.

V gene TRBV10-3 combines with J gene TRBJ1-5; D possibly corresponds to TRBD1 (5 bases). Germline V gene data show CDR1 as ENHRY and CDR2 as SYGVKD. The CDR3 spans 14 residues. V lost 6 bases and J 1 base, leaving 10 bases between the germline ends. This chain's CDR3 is CAIRGGTSNQPQHF. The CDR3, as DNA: TGTGCCATCAGAGGAGGGACGAGCAATCAGCCCCAGCATTTT.

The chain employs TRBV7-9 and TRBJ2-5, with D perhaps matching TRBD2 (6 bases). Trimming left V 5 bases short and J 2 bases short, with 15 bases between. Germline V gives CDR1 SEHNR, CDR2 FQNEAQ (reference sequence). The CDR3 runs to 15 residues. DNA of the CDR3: TGTGCCAGCAGCCGGCAGGGCCGGGGGCAAGAGACCCAGTACTTC. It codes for CASSRQGRGQETQYF. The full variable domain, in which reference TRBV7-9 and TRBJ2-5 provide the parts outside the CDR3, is DTGVSQNPRHKITKRGQNVTFRCDPISEHNRLYWYRQTLGQGPEFLTYFQNEAQLEKSRLLSDRFSAERPKGSFSTLEIQRTEQGDSAMYLCASSRQGRGQETQYFGPGTRLLVL.

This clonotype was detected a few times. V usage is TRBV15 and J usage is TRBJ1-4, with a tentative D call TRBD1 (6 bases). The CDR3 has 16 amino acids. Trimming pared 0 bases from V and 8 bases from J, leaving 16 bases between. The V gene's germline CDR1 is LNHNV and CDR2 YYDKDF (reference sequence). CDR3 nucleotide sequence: TGTGCCACCAGCAGAGATAAGGGGGGAAGTGGGGAAAAACTGTTTTTT. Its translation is CATSRDKGGSGEKLFF. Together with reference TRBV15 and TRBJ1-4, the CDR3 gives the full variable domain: DAMVIQNPRYQVTQFGKPVTLSCSQTLNHNVMYWYQQKSSQAPKLLFHYYDKDFNNEADTPDNFQSRRPNTSFCFLDIRSPGLGDTAMYLCATSRDKGGSGEKLFFGSGTQLSVL.

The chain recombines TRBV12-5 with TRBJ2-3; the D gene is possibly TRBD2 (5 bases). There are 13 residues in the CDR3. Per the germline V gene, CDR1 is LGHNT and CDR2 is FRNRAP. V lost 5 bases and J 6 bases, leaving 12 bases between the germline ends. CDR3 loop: CASGTSLVDTQYF. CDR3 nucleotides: TGTGCTAGTGGTACTAGTTTAGTCGATACGCAGTATTTT.

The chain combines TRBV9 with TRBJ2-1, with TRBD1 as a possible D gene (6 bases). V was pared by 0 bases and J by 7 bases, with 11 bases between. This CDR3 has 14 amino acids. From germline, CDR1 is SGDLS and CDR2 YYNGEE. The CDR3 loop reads CASSVVEGENEQFF. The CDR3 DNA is TGTGCCAGCAGCGTAGTTGAGGGGGAGAATGAGCAGTTCTTC.